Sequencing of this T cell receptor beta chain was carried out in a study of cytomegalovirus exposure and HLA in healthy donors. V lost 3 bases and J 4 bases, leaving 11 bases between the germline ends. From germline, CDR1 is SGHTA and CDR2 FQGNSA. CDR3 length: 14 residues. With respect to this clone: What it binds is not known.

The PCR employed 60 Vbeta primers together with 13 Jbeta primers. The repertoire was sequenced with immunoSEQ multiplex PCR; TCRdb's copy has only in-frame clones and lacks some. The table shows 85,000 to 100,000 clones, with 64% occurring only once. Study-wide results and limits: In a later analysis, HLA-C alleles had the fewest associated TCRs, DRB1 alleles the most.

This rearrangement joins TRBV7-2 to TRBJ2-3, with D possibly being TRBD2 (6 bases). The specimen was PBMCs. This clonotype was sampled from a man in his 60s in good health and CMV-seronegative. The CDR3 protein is CASSFPDYADTQYF. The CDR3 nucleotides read TGTGCCAGCAGCTTTCCGGACTATGCAGATACGCAGTATTTT. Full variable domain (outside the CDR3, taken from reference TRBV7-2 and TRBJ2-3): GAGVSQSPSNKVTEKGKDVELRCDPISGHTALYWYRQSLGQGLEFLIYFQGNSAPDKSGLPSDRFSAERTGGSVSTLTIQRTQQEDSAVYLCASSFPDYADTQYFGPGTRLTVL.